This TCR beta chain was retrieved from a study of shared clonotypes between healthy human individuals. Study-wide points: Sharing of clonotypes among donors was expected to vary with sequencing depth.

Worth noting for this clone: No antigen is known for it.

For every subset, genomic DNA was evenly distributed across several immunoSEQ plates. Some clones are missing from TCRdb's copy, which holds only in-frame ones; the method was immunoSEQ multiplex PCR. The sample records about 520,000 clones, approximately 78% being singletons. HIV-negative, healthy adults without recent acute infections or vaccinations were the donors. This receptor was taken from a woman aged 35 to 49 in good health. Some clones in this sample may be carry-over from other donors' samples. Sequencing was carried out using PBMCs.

The chain's CDR3 is CATGTGAYEQYF. The CDR3 DNA is TGTGCCACCGGGACAGGAGCCTACGAGCAGTACTTC. The rearrangement links TRBV28 to TRBJ2-7, with 8 bases aligning to TRBD1. CDR1 and CDR2 (germline): MDHEN, SYDVKM. The CDR3 is 12 amino acids. Germline trimming cut 10 bases from V and 2 bases from J; bases unmatched to any gene: 4.